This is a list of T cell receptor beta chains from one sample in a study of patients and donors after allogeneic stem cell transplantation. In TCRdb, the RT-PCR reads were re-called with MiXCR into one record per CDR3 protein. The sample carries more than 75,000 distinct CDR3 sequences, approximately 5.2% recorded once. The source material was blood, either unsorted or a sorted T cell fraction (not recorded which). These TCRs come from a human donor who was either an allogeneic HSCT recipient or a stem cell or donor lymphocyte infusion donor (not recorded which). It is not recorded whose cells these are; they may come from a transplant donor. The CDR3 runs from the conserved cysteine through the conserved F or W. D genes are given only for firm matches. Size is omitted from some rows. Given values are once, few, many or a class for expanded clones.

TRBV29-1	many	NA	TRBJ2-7	TGCAGCGTTGAAGTAAGGGAATACTACGAGCAGTACTTC	CSVEVREYYEQYF
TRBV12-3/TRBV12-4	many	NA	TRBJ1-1	TGTGCCAGCAGGAAGCGGGGGGGCTGGACTGAAGCTTTCTTT	CASRKRGGWTEAFF
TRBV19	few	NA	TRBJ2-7	TGTGCCAGTAGTATACCGGGACCGGCTTACGAGCAGTACTTC	CASSIPGPAYEQYF
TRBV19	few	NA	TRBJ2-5	TGTGCCAGTAGTACCGTTGAGGCCGGCCAAGAGACCCAGTACTTC	CASSTVEAGQETQYF
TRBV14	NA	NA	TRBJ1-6	TGTGCCAGCAGCCAGGCCACGGGGTCACCCCTCCACTTT	CASSQATGSPLHF
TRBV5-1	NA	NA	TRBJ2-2	TGCGCCAGCAGCTTGGGGACGGGAACGAACACCGGGGAGCTGTTTTTT	CASSLGTGTNTGELFF
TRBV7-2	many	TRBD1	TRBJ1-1	TGTGCCAGCAGCTTAGGTGGGACAGTCCAGAACACTGAAGCTTTCTTT	CASSLGGTVQNTEAFF
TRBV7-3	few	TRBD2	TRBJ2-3	TGTGCCAGCAGCTTCCCCGGGACTACGACAGATACGCAGTATTTT	CASSFPGTTTDTQYF
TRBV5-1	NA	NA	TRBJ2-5	TGCGCCAGCAGCTTGGAGCCCCAGGGCGCGGGGCAAGGGGCCCAGTACTTC	CASSLEPQGAGQGAQYF
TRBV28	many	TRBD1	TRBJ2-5	TGTGCCACCTTGGGACAGGAGATAGAGACCCAGTACTTC	CATLGQEIETQYF
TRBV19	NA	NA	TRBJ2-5	TGTGCCAGTAACCGGGCCTGGATGCAAGAGACCCAGTACTTC	CASNRAWMQETQYF
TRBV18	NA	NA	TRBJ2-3	TGTGCCAGCTCCCTGACAGGCCAGAACACAGATACGCAGTATTTT	CASSLTGQNTDTQYF
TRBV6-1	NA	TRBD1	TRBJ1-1	TGTGCCAGCAGTATGGAGGGGGCCGGCGCTGAAGCTTTCTTT	CASSMEGAGAEAFF
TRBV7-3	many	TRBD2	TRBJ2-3	TGTGCCAGCAGCTTAGTGCTGCCGGGCGGGAGGGGATTTACGCAGTATTTT	CASSLVLPGGRGFTQYF